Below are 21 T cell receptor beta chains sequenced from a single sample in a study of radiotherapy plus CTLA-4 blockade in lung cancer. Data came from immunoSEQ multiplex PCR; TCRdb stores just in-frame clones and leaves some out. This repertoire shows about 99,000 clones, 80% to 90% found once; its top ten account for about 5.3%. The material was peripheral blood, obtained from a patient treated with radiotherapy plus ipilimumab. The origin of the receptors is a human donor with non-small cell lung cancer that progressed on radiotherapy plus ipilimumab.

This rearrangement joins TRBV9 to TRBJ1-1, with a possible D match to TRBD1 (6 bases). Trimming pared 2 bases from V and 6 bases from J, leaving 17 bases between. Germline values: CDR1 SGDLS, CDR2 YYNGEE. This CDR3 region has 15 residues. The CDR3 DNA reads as TGTGCCAGCAGCGTTGGTACAGGGAATATGGCTGAAGCTTTCTTT. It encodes CASSVGTGNMAEAFF. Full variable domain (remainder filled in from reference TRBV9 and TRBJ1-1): DSGVTQTPKHLITATGQRVTLRCSPRSGDLSVYWYQQSLDQGLQFLIQYYNGEERAKGNILERFSAQQFPDLHSELNLSSLELGDSALYFCASSVGTGNMAEAFFGQGTRLTVV.

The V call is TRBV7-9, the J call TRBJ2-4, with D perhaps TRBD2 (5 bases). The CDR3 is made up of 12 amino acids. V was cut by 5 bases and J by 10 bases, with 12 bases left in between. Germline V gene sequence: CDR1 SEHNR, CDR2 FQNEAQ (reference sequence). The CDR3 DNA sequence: TGTGCCAGCAGCCCCCCCGGGGAAATTCAGTACTTC. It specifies CASSPPGEIQYF.

The CDR3 nucleotides read TGCGCCAGCAGCTCCCCCTGGTTGGGAGATACGCAGTATTTT. The encoded protein is CASSSPWLGDTQYF. The genes are TRBV5-1 and TRBJ2-3; D unclear. V lost 3 bases, J lost 5 bases, and 13 bases lay in between. This CDR3 has 14 residues. CDR1 SGHRS and CDR2 YFSETQ come from the germline V gene.

Here the CDR3 reads CASSLETSVYNEQFF. DNA of the CDR3: TGTGCCAGCAGCTTGGAGACTAGCGTCTACAATGAGCAGTTCTTC. The chain uses TRBV5-4 and TRBJ2-1, with 8 positions matching TRBD2. The germline gives CDR1 SGHNT, CDR2 YYREEE (reference sequence). The CDR3 consists of 15 residues. J was trimmed by 3 bases and V by 0 bases; bases with no gene match: 2.

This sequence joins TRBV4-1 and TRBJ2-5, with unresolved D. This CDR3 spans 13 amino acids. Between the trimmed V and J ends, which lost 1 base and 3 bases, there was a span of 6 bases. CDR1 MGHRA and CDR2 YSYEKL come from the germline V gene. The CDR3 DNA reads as TGCGCCAGCAGCCAAGTCCCAAAAGAGACCCAGTACTTC. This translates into CASSQVPKETQYF.

CDR3 in amino acids: CASWAPNNEQFF. The CDR3 DNA is TGTGCCAGCTGGGCCCCTAACAATGAGCAGTTCTTC. The rearrangement uses TRBV28 and TRBJ2-1; no reliable D call. The CDR3 is made up of 12 amino acids. Trimming stripped 8 bases from V and 5 bases from J, with 10 bases between. The germline V gene has CDR1 MDHEN and CDR2 SYDVKM.

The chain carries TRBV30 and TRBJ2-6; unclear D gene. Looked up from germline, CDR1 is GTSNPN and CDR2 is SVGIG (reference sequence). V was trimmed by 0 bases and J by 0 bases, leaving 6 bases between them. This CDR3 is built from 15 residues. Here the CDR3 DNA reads TGTGCCTGGAGTGTAGTGGGCTCTGGGGCCAACGTCCTGACTTTC. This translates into CAWSVVGSGANVLTF.

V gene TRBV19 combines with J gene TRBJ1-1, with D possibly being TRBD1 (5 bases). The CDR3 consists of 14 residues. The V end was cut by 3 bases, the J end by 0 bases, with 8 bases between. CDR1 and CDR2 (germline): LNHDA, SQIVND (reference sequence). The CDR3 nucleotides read TGTGCCAGTAGTATTGAGGGGATGAACACTGAAGCTTTCTTT. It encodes CASSIEGMNTEAFF.

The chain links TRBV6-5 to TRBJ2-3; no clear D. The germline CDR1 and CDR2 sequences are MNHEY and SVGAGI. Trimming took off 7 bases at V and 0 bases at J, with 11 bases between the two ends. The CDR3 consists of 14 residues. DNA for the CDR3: TGTGCCAGCAAGAGAGGAACTAGCACAGATACGCAGTATTTT. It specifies CASKRGTSTDTQYF.

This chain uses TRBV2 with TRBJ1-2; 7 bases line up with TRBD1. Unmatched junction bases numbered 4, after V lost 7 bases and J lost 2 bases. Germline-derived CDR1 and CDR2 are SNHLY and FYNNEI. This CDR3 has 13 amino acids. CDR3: CASIEQGNYGYTF. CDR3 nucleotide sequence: TGTGCCAGCATCGAACAGGGGAACTATGGCTACACCTTC.

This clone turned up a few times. The CDR3 DNA reads TGTGCCAGCAGCTTAGTGCCTAGCGAGCAGTACTTC. Its translation is CASSLVPSEQYF. The chain couples TRBV11-3 to TRBJ2-5, with D unclear. The J call may be incorrect, as the DNA end agrees better with TRBJ2-7. In germline, CDR1 is SGHNT, CDR2 YENEEA. This CDR3 spans 12 amino acids.

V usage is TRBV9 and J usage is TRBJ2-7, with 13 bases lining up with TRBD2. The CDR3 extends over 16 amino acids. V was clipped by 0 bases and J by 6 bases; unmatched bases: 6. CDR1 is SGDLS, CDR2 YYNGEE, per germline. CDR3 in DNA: TGTGCCAGCAGCGTAGGAGGGACTAGCGGGATTGGCGAGCAGTACTTC. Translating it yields CASSVGGTSGIGEQYF.

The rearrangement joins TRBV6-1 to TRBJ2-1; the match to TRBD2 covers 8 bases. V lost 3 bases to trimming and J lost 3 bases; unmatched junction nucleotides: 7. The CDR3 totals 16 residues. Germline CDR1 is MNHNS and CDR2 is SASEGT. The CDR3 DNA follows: TGTGCCAGCAGTGAGTGGCTAGCGGGCTTCTACAATGAGCAGTTCTTC. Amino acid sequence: CASSEWLAGFYNEQFF.

The CDR3 protein is CASSLLTATIYF. CDR3 sequence (DNA): TGTGCCAGCAGCTTACTCACCGCCACCATATATTTT. V is TRBV5-6 and J is TRBJ1-3; D is unclear. V was shortened by 2 bases and J by 9 bases, with 9 bases between the two germline ends. Germline values: CDR1 SGHDT, CDR2 YYEEEE. This CDR3 has 12 residues.

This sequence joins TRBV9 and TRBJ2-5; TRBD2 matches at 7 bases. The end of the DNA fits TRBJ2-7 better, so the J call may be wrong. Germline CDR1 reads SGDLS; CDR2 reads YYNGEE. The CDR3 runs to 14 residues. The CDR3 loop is CASSVAGEGYEQYF. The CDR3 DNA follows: TGTGCCAGCAGCGTTGCGGGAGAGGGGTACGAGCAGTACTTC.

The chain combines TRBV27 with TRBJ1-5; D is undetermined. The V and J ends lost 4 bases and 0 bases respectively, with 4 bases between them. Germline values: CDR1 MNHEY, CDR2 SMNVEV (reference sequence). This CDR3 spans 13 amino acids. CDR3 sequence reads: CASSYRSNQPQHF. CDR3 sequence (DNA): TGTGCCAGCAGTTACCGTAGCAATCAGCCCCAGCATTTT.

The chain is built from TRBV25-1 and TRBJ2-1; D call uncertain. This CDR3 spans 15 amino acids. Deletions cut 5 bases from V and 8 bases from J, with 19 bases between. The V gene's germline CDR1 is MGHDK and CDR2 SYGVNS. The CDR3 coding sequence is TGTGCCAGCAGTCAAGTCAAGACCTCCGCGGATGAGCAGTTCTTC. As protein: CASSQVKTSADEQFF. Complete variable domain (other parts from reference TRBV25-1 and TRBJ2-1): EADIYQTPRYLVIGTGKKITLECSQTMGHDKMYWYQQDPGMELHLIHYSYGVNSTEKGDLSSESTVSRIRTEHFPLTLESARPSHTSQYLCASSQVKTSADEQFFGPGTRLTVL.

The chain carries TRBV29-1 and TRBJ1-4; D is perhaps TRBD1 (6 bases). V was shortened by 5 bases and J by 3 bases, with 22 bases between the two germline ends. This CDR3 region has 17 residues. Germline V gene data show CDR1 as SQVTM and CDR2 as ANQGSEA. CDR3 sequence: CSVPARGGAGANEKLFF. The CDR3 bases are TGCAGCGTTCCCGCGCGTGGGGGGGCAGGGGCTAATGAAAAACTGTTTTTT.

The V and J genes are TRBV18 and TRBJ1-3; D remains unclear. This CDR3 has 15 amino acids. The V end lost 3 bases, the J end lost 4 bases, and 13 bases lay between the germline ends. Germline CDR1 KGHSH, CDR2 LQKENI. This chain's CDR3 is CASSPSQVPGNTIYF. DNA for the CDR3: TGTGCCAGCTCACCGAGTCAGGTTCCGGGAAACACCATATATTTT.

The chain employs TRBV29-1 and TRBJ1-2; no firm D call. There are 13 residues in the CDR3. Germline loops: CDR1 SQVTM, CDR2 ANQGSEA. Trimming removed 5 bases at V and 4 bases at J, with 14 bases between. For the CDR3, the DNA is TGCAGCGTTCAACTAGGCCGTGGCTATGGCTACACCTTC. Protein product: CSVQLGRGYGYTF.

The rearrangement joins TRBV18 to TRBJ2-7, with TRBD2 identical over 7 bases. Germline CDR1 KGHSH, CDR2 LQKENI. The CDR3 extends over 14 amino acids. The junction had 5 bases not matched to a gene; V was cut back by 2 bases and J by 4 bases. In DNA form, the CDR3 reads TGTGCCAGCTCACCAGGTTCTAGCGGTTACGAGCAGTACTTC. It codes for CASSPGSSGYEQYF.